Following are 22 T cell receptor beta chains from one sample sequenced in a study of cytomegalovirus exposure and HLA in healthy donors. Amplification used 60 Vbeta primers and 13 Jbeta primers. The data were produced by immunoSEQ multiplex PCR, yet TCRdb's version contains in-frame clones alone and is incomplete. The sample carries 150,000 or so clones, roughly four fifths recorded once. Sequenced material: PBMCs. The receptors were sampled from a man aged 45 to 65 in good health and CMV-seropositive.

V is TRBV27 and J is TRBJ2-2; weak D call: TRBD1 (6 bases). The CDR3 spans 15 residues. From germline, CDR1 is MNHEY and CDR2 SMNVEV (reference sequence). The V end was cut by 6 bases, the J end by 3 bases, with 14 bases between. The CDR3, as DNA: TGTGCCAGCAGCTGGACAGCCCTCTACACCGGGGAGCTGTTTTTT. Its protein is CASSWTALYTGELFF.

This clone showed up just once. At one end, the junction sequence differs from germline, possibly due to a read error. The chain has TRBV30 and TRBJ2-7, with D perhaps matching TRBD1 (5 bases). Germline CDR1 reads GTSNPN; CDR2 reads SVGIG (reference sequence). CDR3 length equals 13 residues. The CDR3 DNA is TGTGCCTGGAGTAGTATCAGGGCCTACGAGCGGTACTTC. This translates into CAWSSIRAYERYF.

The chain joins TRBV2 to TRBJ2-1, with D hard to call. The CDR3 length is 13 residues. Germline V gives CDR1 SNHLY, CDR2 FYNNEI. V lost 4 bases and J lost 4, with 8 bases in between. CDR3 sequence: CASSAFGYNEQFF. CDR3 bases: TGTGCCAGCAGTGCTTTCGGTTACAATGAGCAGTTCTTC.

V is TRBV5-4 and J is TRBJ2-1; TRBD2 aligns across 9 bases. Germline CDR1 is SGHNT and CDR2 is YYREEE (reference sequence). The ends lost 0 bases at V and 0 bases at J; junction bases unmatched: 1. The CDR3 sequence is 16 residues long. CDR3 amino acids: CASSLGSGSSYNEQFF. The CDR3 region has the DNA TGTGCCAGCAGCTTGGGTAGCGGGAGCTCCTACAATGAGCAGTTCTTC.

The chain joins TRBV2 to TRBJ1-1; D is perhaps TRBD1 (6 bases). Germline CDR1 reads SNHLY; CDR2 reads FYNNEI. V was pared by 0 bases and J by 6 bases, with 20 bases between. This CDR3 has 17 residues. This chain's CDR3 is CASSEAGGGQTIAEAFF. The CDR3 DNA sequence: TGTGCCAGCAGTGAAGCGGGGGGGGGACAAACGATAGCTGAAGCTTTCTTT.

The rearrangement links TRBV28 to TRBJ2-3; 7 nucleotides agree with TRBD1. With 5 bases clipped from V and 2 bases from J, the junction kept 13 bases outside the gene matches. Per the germline V gene, CDR1 is MDHEN and CDR2 is SYDVKM. This CDR3 comprises 17 residues. CDR3 residues: CASSVPTGTEITDTQYF. The CDR3 bases are TGTGCCAGCAGTGTACCAACCGGGACAGAAATCACAGATACGCAGTATTTT.

The rearrangement uses TRBV27 and TRBJ2-7; 11 positions agree with TRBD1. This CDR3 region has 15 residues. After removal of 4 bases from V and 5 bases from J, the junction contained 7 bases not matched to a gene. Germline-derived CDR1 and CDR2 are MNHEY and SMNVEV (reference sequence). This CDR3 reads CASSSWTGGKDEQYF. In DNA, the CDR3 is TGTGCCAGCAGTTCCTGGACAGGGGGCAAGGACGAGCAGTACTTC.

The sample holds a few counts of this clone. The chain couples TRBV18 to TRBJ2-7; D might be TRBD2 (5 bases). CDR3 length equals 15 residues. Germline loops: CDR1 KGHSH, CDR2 LQKENI. The V end was cut by 5 bases, the J end by 3 bases, with 17 bases between. CDR3 sequence: CASSRENVLGYEQYF. CDR3 sequence (DNA): TGTGCCAGCTCAAGGGAGAACGTATTGGGCTACGAGCAGTACTTC.

This chain links TRBV5-6 with TRBJ2-3, with 10 bases that match TRBD2. After removal of 4 bases from V and 4 bases from J, the junction contained 6 bases not matched to a gene. CDR1 and CDR2 (germline): SGHDT, YYEEEE. The CDR3 spans 15 residues. The CDR3, as DNA: TGTGCCAGCAGCCCAGCTAGCGGGAGTCCAGATACGCAGTATTTT. It specifies CASSPASGSPDTQYF.

J is TRBJ1-4 and V is TRBV30; D unresolved. Germline loops: CDR1 GTSNPN, CDR2 SVGIG (reference sequence). V dropped 2 bases and J dropped 3 bases, with 10 bases sitting between them. This CDR3 is 14 amino acids long. The CDR3 loop is CAWSSKGANEKLFF. CDR3 bases: TGTGCCTGGAGTTCCAAGGGAGCTAATGAAAAACTGTTTTTT.

V usage is TRBV7-9 and J usage is TRBJ2-5; the D gene is possibly TRBD2 (5 bases). V shed 10 bases and J shed 1 base, with 16 bases lying between them. This CDR3 is built from 14 residues. CDR1 SEHNR and CDR2 FQNEAQ come from the germline V gene (reference sequence). CDR3 nucleotides: TGTGCCACTGGAGGCCAGAGGGCCCAAGAGACCCAGTACTTC. This translates into CATGGQRAQETQYF.

The gene calls are TRBV30 and TRBJ2-7; TRBD2 aligns across 10 bases. V dropped 3 bases and J dropped 5; count of bases not matched to a gene: 7. Germline CDR1 is GTSNPN and CDR2 is SVGIG (reference sequence). This CDR3 has 14 residues. The CDR3 protein is CAWRASGSRDEQYF. The CDR3 DNA is TGTGCCTGGAGGGCTAGCGGGAGCCGCGACGAGCAGTACTTC.

The rearrangement links TRBV10-3 to TRBJ2-5, with D perhaps matching TRBD2 (5 bases). The V and J ends lost 6 bases and 5 bases respectively, with 13 bases between them. This CDR3 region has 13 residues. The germline V gene has CDR1 ENHRY and CDR2 SYGVKD. Here the CDR3 reads CAIRDGRGETQYF. DNA of the CDR3: TGTGCCATCAGGGACGGTAGAGGGGAGACCCAGTACTTC.

Written as DNA, the CDR3 is TGTGCCAGCAGCTTAGTAGCCCATGAGCAGTTCTTC. Its protein is CASSLVAHEQFF. The chain recombines TRBV11-2 with TRBJ2-1; D is undetermined. Trimming left V 1 base short and J 8 bases short, with 6 bases between. The germline gives CDR1 SGHAT, CDR2 FQNNGV. The CDR3 consists of 12 residues.

This clone was detected only a few times. The J gene is TRBJ1-1, the V gene TRBV6-1; 10 nucleotides line up with TRBD1. This CDR3 contains 13 residues. In germline, CDR1 is MNHNS, CDR2 SASEGT. Unmatched junction bases numbered 5, after V lost 8 bases and J lost 5 bases. This CDR3 reads CASVGQGVTEAFF. The CDR3 nucleotides are TGTGCCAGCGTCGGACAGGGGGTAACTGAAGCTTTCTTT.

The CDR3 here is CSGSKGAQNTDTQYF. In DNA, the CDR3 is TGTTCCGGATCCAAGGGGGCTCAAAACACAGATACGCAGTATTTT. This chain joins TRBV7-9 and TRBJ2-3, with 7 bases aligning to TRBD1. The CDR3 loop spans 15 amino acids. Germline CDR1 is SEHNR and CDR2 is FQNEAQ (reference sequence).

The J gene is TRBJ2-2, the V gene TRBV18; TRBD1 matches 8 bases. The CDR3 is 17 residues long. Germline V gene data show CDR1 as KGHSH and CDR2 as LQKENI. V lost 0 bases and J lost 5; bases outside the gene matches: 8. The CDR3 DNA follows: TGTGCCAGCTCACCACCGGAAGCCAGGGGGCATACCGGGGAGCTGTTTTTT. It yields the protein CASSPPEARGHTGELFF.

This chain connects TRBV5-1 to TRBJ2-1, with 10 nucleotides matching TRBD1. J was trimmed by 8 bases and V by 0 bases; bases with no gene match: 5. The CDR3 extends over 15 amino acids. Germline CDR1 SGHRS, CDR2 YFSETQ. CDR3 coding DNA: TGCGCCAGCAGCTTGGCTGGGACAGGGGTCCATGAGCAGTTCTTC. This gives the protein CASSLAGTGVHEQFF.

V is TRBV5-5 and J is TRBJ2-2; 9 bases agree with TRBD2. Germline V gene lookup returns CDR1 SGHKS and CDR2 YYEKEE (reference sequence). V lost 4 bases, J lost 3 bases, and 4 bases stayed unmatched. The CDR3 is 15 amino acids. In DNA form, the CDR3 reads TGTGCCAGCAGCACTGCGGGGGGGTACACCGGGGAGCTGTTTTTT. The encoded protein is CASSTAGGYTGELFF. Complete variable domain (other parts from reference TRBV5-5 and TRBJ2-2): DAGVTQSPTHLIKTRGQQVTLRCSPISGHKSVSWYQQVLGQGPQFIFQYYEKEERGRGNFPDRFSARQFPNYSSELNVNALLLGDSALYLCASSTAGGYTGELFFGEGSRLTVL.

The gene calls are TRBV28 and TRBJ2-1; 15 bases map to TRBD2. This CDR3 region has 16 residues. Unmatched junction bases numbered 3, after V lost 2 bases and J lost 7 bases. Germline V gene data show CDR1 as MDHEN and CDR2 as SYDVKM. CDR3 in DNA: TGTGCCAGCAGTTTAGCCGGGACTAGCGGGGGGAATGAGCAGTTCTTC. Translated, it gives CASSLAGTSGGNEQFF.

The gene calls are TRBV21-1 and TRBJ1-2; the table's D call of TRBD1 was not tested on the DNA. TRBV21-1 is noted as a pseudogene. The CDR3 has 15 amino acids. CDR3: CASSKVRDRGYGYTF. The CDR3 DNA reads TGTGCCAGCAGCAAAGTCCGGGACAGGGGTTATGGCTACACCTTC.

V gene TRBV13 combines with J gene TRBJ2-7; 11 positions match TRBD1. This CDR3 is built from 18 residues. V lost 1 base, J lost 2 bases, and 10 bases stayed unmatched. The germline V gene encodes CDR1 PRHDT and CDR2 FYEKMQ (reference sequence). The CDR3 DNA reads TGTGCCAGCAGCTTAGAGGGGGACAGGGGACAGGGGGCCTACGAGCAGTACTTC. It translates to CASSLEGDRGQGAYEQYF.